This TCR beta chain derives from a study of OX40 agonist ivuxolimab in advanced cancers. Whole-study context: Six ivuxolimab dose levels, 0.01 to 10 mg/kg, were given intravenously every 2 weeks.

Measured with immunoSEQ multiplex PCR; TCRdb has only the in-frame clones, and not every one. Of 35,000 to 40,000 clones listed, approximately 79% are singletons. The sample in question was CD4+ or CD8+ T cells sorted from blood, obtained in a trial of the OX40 agonist ivuxolimab. The source of this sequence is an adult with an advanced solid tumor such as melanoma, head and neck, liver or kidney cancer.

For the CDR3, the DNA is TGCGCCAGCAGTAGGATGGACTCGCGGACTGAAGCTTTCTTT. Translation: CASSRMDSRTEAFF. The gene calls are TRBV10-1 and TRBJ1-1; D unresolved. The CDR3 covers 14 residues. Germline assignment: CDR1 WNHNN and CDR2 SYGVQD (reference sequence). V was cut by 5 bases and J by 5 bases, with 15 bases left in between.